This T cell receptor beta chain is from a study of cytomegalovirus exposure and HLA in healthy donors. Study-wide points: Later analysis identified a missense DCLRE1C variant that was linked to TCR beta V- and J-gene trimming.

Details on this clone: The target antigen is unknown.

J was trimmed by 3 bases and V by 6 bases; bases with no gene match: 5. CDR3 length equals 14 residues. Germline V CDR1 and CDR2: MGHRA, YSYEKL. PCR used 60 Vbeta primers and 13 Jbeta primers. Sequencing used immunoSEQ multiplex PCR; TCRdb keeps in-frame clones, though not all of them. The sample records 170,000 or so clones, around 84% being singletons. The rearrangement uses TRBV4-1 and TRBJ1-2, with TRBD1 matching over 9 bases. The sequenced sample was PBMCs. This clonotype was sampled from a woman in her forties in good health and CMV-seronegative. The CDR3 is CASRVRDRDYGYTF. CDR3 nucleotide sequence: TGCGCCAGCAGGGTTAGGGACAGGGACTATGGCTACACCTTC.